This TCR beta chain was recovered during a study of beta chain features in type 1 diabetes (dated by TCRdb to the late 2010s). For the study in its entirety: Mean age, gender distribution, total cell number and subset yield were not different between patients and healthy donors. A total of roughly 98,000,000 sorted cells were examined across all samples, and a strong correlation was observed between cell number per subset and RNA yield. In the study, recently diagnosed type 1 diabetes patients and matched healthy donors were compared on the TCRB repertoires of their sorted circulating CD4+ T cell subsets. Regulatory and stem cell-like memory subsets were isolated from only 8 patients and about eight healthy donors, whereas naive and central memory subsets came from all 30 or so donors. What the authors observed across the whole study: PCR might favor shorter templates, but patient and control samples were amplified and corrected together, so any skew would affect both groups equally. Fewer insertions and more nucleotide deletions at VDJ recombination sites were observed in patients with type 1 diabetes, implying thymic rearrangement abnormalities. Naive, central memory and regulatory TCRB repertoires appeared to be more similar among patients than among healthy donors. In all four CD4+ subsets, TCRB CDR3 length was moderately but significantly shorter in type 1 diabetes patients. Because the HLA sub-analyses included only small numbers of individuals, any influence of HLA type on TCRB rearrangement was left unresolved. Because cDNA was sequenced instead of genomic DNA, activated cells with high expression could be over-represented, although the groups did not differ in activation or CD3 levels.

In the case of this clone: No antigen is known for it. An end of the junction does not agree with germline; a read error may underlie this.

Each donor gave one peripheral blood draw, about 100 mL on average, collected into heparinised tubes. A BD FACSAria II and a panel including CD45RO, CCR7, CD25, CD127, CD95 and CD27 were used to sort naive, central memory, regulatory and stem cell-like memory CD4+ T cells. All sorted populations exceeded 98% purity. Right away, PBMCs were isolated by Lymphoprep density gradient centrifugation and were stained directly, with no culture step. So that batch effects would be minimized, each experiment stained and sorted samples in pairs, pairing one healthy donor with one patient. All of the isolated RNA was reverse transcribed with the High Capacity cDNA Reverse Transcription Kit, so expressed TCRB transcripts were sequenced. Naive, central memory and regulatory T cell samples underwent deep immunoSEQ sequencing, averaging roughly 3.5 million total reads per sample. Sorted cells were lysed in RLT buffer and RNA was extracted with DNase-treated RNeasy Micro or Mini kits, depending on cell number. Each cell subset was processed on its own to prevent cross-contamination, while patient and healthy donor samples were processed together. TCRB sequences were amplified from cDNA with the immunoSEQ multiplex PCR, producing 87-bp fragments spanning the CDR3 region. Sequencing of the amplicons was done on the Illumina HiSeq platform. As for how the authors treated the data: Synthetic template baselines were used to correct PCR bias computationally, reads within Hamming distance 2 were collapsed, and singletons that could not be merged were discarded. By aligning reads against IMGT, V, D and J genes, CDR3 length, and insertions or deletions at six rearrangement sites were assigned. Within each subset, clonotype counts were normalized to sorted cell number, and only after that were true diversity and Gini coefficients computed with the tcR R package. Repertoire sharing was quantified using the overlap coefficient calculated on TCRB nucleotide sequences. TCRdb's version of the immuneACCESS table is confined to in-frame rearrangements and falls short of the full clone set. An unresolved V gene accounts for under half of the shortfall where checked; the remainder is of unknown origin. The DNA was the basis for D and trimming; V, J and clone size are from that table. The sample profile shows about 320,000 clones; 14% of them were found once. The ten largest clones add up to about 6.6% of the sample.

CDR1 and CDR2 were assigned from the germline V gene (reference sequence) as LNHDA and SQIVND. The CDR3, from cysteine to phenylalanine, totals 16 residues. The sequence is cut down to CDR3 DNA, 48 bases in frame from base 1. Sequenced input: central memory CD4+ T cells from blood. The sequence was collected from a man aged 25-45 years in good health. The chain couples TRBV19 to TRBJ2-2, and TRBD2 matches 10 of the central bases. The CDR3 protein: CASRLAGAGNAGELFF. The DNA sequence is TGTGCAAGTAGGCTAGCGGGGGCCGGGAACGCCGGGGAGCTGTTTTTT.